These 13 T cell receptor beta chains were sequenced from one sample in a study of blood T cell repertoires in COVID-19. Sequencing used immunoSEQ multiplex PCR; TCRdb keeps in-frame clones, though not all of them. The sample carries 230,000 or so clones, around 89% recorded once. Sequences were obtained from PBMCs or T cells enriched from blood (not recorded which). These receptors originate from a woman in her thirties or forties with acute COVID-19.

This clone was observed once. The chain couples TRBV27 to TRBJ2-7; tentative D call: TRBD2 (7 bases). CDR3 length equals 17 residues. Germline loops: CDR1 MNHEY, CDR2 SMNVEV (reference sequence). V was cut by 6 bases and J by 5 bases, with 26 bases left in between. The CDR3 loop reads CASSDLPGRGGSDEQYF. CDR3 nucleotides: TGTGCCAGCAGCGACCTACCTGGGAGGGGGGGGTCTGACGAGCAGTACTTC.

The CDR3, as DNA: TGTGCCAGCAGCCGCACAGGGGAATCTGGCTACACCTTC. Its translation: CASSRTGESGYTF. V and J are TRBV12-3 or TRBV12-4 and TRBJ1-2; 7 bases fit TRBD1. Trimming took 6 bases from V and 7 from J; bases not matched to a gene: 8. This CDR3 comprises 13 residues.

This clone was picked up one time. V is TRBV6-5 and J is TRBJ1-2, with unresolved D. The CDR3 loop spans 15 amino acids. V gave up 0 bases and J gave up 4 bases, with 12 bases separating them. Germline-derived CDR1 and CDR2 are MNHEY and SVGAGI. Written as DNA, the CDR3 is TGTGCCAGCAGTTACTCGAGGAGCCCGGGCTATGGCTACACCTTC. Protein sequence: CASSYSRSPGYGYTF.

This sequence joins TRBV7-9 and TRBJ1-1; the match to TRBD1 covers 7 bases. In germline, CDR1 is SEHNR, CDR2 FQNEAQ (reference sequence). This CDR3 region has 13 residues. The junction had 3 bases not matched to a gene; V was cut back by 6 bases and J by 2 bases. The CDR3: CASRRQGNTEAFF. The CDR3 bases are TGTGCCAGCAGGCGACAGGGTAACACTGAAGCTTTCTTT.

This chain joins TRBV5-4 and TRBJ1-1; the D is unclear. The V and J ends lost 0 bases and 7 bases respectively, with 10 bases between them. Per germline, CDR1 SGHNT and CDR2 YYREEE (reference sequence). The length of the CDR3 is 13 residues. CDR3 sequence: CASSLARSGEAFF. The CDR3 DNA is TGTGCCAGCAGCTTGGCCCGGTCAGGTGAAGCTTTCTTT.

The rearrangement uses TRBV7-9 and TRBJ2-1; 12 bases fit TRBD2. Germline V gene lookup returns CDR1 SEHNR and CDR2 FQNEAQ (reference sequence). This CDR3 spans 15 amino acids. J was trimmed by 6 bases and V by 3 bases; bases with no gene match: 3. CDR3 amino acids: CASSFLAGGFNEQFF. The CDR3 DNA reads TGTGCCAGCAGCTTCCTAGCGGGAGGGTTCAATGAGCAGTTCTTC.

A single count supports this clone. The chain uses TRBV7-2 and TRBJ2-1; 7 bases are a match to TRBD1. The germline V gene has CDR1 SGHTA and CDR2 FQGNSA. The CDR3 runs to 16 residues. Trimming took 4 bases from V and 1 from J; bases not matched to a gene: 7. The CDR3 DNA reads TGTGCCAGCAGCTGGGGACAGCCTGTTTCCTACAATGAGCAGTTCTTC. It codes for CASSWGQPVSYNEQFF.

The CDR3 nucleotides are TGTGCCAGCAGCTTTGTAGCGGGAGTTGAGACCCAGTACTTC. Translated: CASSFVAGVETQYF. The chain employs TRBV11-2 and TRBJ2-5, with TRBD2 matching over 9 bases. The CDR3 has 14 amino acids. Germline-derived CDR1 and CDR2 are SGHAT and FQNNGV. V lost 3 bases and J lost 5; bases outside the gene matches: 4. The whole variable domain, remainder taken from reference TRBV11-2 and TRBJ2-5, is EAGVAQSPRYKIIEKRQSVAFWCNPISGHATLYWYQQILGQGPKLLIQFQNNGVVDDSQLPKDRFSAERLKGVDSTLKIQPAKLEDSAVYLCASSFVAGVETQYFGPGTRLLVL.

In regard to this clone: The junction departs from germline at one end; a sequencing error may be responsible. The rearrangement joins TRBV9 to TRBJ1-2, with 8 bases identical to TRBD1. The CDR3 has 12 residues. The germline CDR1 and CDR2 sequences are SGDLS and YYNGEE. The CDR3 sequence: CASSVGPGQANF. The DNA of the CDR3 is TGTGCCAGCAGCGTAGGACCGGGACAGGCCAACTTC.

For this clone: Its ends do not fully match the called genes, so a read error is possible. This chain joins TRBV3-1 (or the pseudogene TRBV3-2) and TRBJ1-4; unclear D gene. Germline CDR1 and CDR2: LGHDT and YNNKEL (reference sequence). This CDR3 has 14 amino acids. CDR3 region: CASSPRMRRPEVTF. The CDR3 coding sequence is TGTGCCAGCAGCCCCCGGATGAGGAGGCCCGAGGTAACTTTT.

V and J are TRBV24-1 and TRBJ2-1, with D tentatively TRBD2 (6 bases). CDR3 length equals 15 residues. V lost 7 bases to trimming and J lost 4 bases, with 16 bases between them. The germline gives CDR1 KGHDR, CDR2 SFDVKD. The CDR3 spells CATRPGTGEYNEQFF. The CDR3 nucleotides are TGTGCCACCAGACCCGGGACTGGCGAGTACAATGAGCAGTTCTTC.

This clone was detected only once. The chain is built from TRBV25-1 and TRBJ1-4, with a possible D match to TRBD1 (5 bases). The CDR3 spans 15 residues. Trimming took off 4 bases at V and 7 bases at J, with 16 bases between the two ends. Germline assignment: CDR1 MGHDK and CDR2 SYGVNS. As DNA, the CDR3 is TGTGCCAGCAGTGGAAACTCAGGGTGGGGTGAAAAACTGTTTTTT. Encoded protein: CASSGNSGWGEKLFF.

The chain has TRBV7-2 and TRBJ2-7; 11 bases agree with TRBD2. Germline-derived CDR1 and CDR2 are SGHTA and FQGNSA. The CDR3 consists of 17 residues. Trimming at V came to 5 bases and at J to 0 bases, leaving 9 bases not matched to a gene. The CDR3 here is CASSPRLAGLLSYEQYF. The CDR3 coding sequence is TGTGCCAGCAGCCCCCGACTAGCGGGGCTGCTCTCCTACGAGCAGTACTTC.